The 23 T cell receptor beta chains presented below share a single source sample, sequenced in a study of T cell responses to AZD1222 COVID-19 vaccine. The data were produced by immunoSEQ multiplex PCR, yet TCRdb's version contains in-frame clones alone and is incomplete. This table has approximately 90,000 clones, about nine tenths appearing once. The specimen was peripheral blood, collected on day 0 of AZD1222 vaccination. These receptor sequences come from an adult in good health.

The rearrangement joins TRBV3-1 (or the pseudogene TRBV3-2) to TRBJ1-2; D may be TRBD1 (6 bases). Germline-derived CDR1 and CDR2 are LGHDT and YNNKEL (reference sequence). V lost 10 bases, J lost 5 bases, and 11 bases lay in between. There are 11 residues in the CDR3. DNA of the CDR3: TGTGCCACCGCAGGGGTTTATGGCTACACCTTC. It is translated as CATAGVYGYTF.

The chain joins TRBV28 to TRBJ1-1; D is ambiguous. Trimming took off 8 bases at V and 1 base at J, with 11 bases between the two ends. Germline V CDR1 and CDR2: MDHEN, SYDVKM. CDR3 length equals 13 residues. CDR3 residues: CASRGGWNTEAFF. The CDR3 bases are TGTGCCAGCCGGGGAGGCTGGAACACTGAAGCTTTCTTT.

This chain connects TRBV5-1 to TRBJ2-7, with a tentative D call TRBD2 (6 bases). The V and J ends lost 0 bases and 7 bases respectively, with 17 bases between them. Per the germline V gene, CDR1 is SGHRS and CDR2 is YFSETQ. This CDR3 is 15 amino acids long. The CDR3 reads CASSLEVQGLGEQYF. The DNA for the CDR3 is TGCGCCAGCAGCTTGGAGGTCCAGGGACTGGGGGAGCAGTACTTC.

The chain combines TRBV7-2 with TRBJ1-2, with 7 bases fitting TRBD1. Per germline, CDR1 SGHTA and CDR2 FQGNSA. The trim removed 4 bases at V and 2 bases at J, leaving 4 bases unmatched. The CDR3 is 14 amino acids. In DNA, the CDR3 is TGTGCCAGCAGCTCGGACAGGTCGAACTATGGCTACACCTTC. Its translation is CASSSDRSNYGYTF.

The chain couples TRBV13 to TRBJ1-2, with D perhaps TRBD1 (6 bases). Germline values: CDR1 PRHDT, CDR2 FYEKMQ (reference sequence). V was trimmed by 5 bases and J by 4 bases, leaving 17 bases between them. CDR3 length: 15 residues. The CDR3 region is CASSPGHKDSYGYTF. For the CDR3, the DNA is TGTGCCAGCAGCCCGGGACACAAAGACTCCTATGGCTACACCTTC.

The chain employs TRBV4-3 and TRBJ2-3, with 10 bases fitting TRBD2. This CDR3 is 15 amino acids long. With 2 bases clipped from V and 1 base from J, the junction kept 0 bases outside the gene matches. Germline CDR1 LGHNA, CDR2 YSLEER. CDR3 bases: TGCGCCAGCAGCCAACTAGCGGGGGGCACAGATACGCAGTATTTT. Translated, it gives CASSQLAGGTDTQYF.

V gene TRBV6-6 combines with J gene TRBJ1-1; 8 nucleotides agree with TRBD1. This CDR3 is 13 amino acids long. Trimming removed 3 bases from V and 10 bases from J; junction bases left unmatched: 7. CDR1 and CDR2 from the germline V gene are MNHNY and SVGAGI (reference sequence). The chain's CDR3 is CASSYSIDRGAFF. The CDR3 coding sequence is TGTGCCAGCAGTTATTCGATCGACAGGGGAGCTTTCTTT.

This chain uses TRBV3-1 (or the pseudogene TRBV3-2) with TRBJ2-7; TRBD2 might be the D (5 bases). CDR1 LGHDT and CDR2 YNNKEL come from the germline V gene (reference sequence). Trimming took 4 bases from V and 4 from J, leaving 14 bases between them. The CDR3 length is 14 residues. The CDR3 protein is CASSRGLTDYEQYF. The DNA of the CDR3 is TGTGCCAGCAGCCGAGGACTGACCGATTACGAGCAGTACTTC.

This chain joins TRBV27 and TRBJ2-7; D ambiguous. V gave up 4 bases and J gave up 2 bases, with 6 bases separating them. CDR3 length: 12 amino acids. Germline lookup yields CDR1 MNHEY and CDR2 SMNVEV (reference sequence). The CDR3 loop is CASSCFAYEQYF. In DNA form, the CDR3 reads TGTGCCAGCAGTTGCTTCGCCTACGAGCAGTACTTC.

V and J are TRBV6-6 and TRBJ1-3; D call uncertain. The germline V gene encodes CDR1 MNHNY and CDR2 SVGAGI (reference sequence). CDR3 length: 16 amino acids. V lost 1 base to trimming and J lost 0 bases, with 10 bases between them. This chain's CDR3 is CASSYFPRFSGNTIYF. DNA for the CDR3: TGTGCCAGCAGTTACTTTCCCCGCTTCTCTGGAAACACCATATATTTT.

For the CDR3, the DNA is TGTGCCAGCAGCTTAAGTGACAGAGGAGCTTTCTTT. Its translation: CASSLSDRGAFF. The rearrangement uses TRBV7-8 and TRBJ1-1; D might be TRBD1 (5 bases). The CDR3 covers 12 residues. V was shortened by 2 bases and J by 10 bases, with 11 bases between the two germline ends. CDR1 and CDR2 (germline): SGHVS, FQNEAQ.

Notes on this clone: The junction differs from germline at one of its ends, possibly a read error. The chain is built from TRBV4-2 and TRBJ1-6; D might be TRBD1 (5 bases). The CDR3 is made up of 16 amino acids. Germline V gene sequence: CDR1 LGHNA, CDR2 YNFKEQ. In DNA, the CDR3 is TGTGCCAGTAGCCAAGATTCGGGACGACGTAATTCACCCCTCCACTTT. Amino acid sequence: CASSQDSGRRNSPLHF.

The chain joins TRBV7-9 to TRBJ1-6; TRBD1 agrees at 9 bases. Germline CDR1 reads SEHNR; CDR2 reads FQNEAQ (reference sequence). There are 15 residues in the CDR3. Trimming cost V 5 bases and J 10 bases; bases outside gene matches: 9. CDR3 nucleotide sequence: TGTGCCAGCAGCCCAAACACAGGGGGCCTCTCACCCCTCCACTTT. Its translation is CASSPNTGGLSPLHF.

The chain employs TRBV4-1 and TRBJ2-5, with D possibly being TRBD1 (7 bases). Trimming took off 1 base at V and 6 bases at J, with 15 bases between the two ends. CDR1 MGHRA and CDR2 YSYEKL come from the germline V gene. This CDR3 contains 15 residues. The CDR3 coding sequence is TGCGCCAGCAGCCAAGTCCCAGGGGGGACGAAGACCCAGTACTTC. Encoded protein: CASSQVPGGTKTQYF.

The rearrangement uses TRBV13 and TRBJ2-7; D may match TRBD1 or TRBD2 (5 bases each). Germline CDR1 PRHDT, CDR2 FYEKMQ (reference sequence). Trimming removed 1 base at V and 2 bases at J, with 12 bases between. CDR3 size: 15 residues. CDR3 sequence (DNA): TGTGCCAGCAGCTTAGAGGCAGGGAGTCCCTACGAGCAGTACTTC. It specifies CASSLEAGSPYEQYF.

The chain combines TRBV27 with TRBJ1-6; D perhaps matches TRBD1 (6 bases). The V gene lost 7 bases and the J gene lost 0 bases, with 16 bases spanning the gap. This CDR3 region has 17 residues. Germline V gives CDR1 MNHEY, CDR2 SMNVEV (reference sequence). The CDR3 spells CASTPGGGGSYNSPLHF. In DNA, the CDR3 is TGTGCCAGCACCCCCGGCGGGGGCGGCTCCTATAATTCACCCCTCCACTTT.

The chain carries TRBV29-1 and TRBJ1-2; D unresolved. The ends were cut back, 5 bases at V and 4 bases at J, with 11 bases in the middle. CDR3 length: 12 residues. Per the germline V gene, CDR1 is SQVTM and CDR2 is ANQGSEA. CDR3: CSVPLRPYGYTF. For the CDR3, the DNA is TGCAGCGTTCCTCTGAGGCCCTATGGCTACACCTTC.

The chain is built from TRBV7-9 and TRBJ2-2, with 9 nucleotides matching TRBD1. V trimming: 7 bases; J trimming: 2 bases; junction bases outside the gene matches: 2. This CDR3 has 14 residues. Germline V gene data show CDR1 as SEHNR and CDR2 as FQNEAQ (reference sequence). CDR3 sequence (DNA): TGTGCCAGCATGGGACAGGGTAACACCGGGGAGCTGTTTTTT. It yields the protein CASMGQGNTGELFF.

CDR3 DNA sequence: TGTGCCAGCACGGGAGGGGCCGGTGAAAAACTGTTTTTT. This sequence encodes CASTGGAGEKLFF. V gene TRBV6-5 combines with J gene TRBJ1-4; weak D call: TRBD1 (5 bases). Trimming shortened V by 7 bases and J by 7 bases, and 13 bases separated the two germline ends. Germline assignment: CDR1 MNHEY and CDR2 SVGAGI. The CDR3 runs 13 residues.

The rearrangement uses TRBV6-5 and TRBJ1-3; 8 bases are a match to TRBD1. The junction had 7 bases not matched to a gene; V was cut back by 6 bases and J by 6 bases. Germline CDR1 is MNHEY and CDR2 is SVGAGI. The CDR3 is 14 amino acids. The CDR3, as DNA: TGTGCCAGCAGACTGACAGGGGCGCAAAACACCATATATTTT. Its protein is CASRLTGAQNTIYF.

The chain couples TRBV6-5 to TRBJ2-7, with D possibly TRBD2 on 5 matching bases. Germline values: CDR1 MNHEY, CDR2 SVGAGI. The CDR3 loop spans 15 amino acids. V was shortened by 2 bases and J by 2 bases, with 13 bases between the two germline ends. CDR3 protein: CASSYDSGSPYEQYF. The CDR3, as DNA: TGTGCCAGCAGTTACGATTCGGGGTCCCCCTACGAGCAGTACTTC.

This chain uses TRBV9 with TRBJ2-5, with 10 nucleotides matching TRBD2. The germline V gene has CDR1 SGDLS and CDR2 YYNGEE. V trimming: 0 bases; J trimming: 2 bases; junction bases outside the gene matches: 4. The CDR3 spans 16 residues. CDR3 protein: CASSVGISGGQETQYF. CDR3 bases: TGTGCCAGCAGCGTAGGAATTAGCGGGGGGCAAGAGACCCAGTACTTC.

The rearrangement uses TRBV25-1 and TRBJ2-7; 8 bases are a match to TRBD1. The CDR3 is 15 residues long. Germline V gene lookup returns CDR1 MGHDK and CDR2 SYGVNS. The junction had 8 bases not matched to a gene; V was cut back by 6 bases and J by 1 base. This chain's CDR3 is CASSPQNRGSYEQYF. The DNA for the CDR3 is TGTGCCAGCAGCCCTCAGAACAGGGGGTCCTACGAGCAGTACTTC.